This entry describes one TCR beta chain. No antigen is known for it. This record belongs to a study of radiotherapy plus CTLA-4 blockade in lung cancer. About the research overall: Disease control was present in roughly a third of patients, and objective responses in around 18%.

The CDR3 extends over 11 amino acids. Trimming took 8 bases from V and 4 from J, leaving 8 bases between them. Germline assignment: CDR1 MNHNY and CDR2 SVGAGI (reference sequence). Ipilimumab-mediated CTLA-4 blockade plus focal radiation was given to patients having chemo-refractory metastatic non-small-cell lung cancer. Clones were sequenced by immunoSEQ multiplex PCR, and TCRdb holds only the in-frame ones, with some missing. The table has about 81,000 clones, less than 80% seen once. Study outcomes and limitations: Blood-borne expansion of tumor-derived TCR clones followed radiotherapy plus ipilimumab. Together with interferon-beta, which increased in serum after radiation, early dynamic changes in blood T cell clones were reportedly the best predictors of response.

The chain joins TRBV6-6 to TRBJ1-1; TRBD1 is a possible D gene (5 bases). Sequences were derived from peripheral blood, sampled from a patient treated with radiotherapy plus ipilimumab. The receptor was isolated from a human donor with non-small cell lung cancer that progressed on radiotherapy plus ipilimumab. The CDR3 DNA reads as TGTGCCAGCCAGAGGGGCACTGAAGCTTTCTTT. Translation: CASQRGTEAFF.